This T cell receptor (beta chain) appears in the sequencing data of a study of T cells expressing NK-cell markers. In germline, CDR1 is LGHNA, CDR2 YNFKEQ. This CDR3 contains 15 residues. After re-calling the 5' RACE reads, TCRdb lists one entry per CDR3 protein, DNA absent. The sample table sets out approximately 550,000 distinct CDR3 sequences. This TCR derives from a young man in good health. Sequencing input: blood T cells: a sorted CD56 or NKG2C T cell subset, CD4+ or CD8+ T cells, or bulk PBMC T cells (not recorded which). The V call is TRBV4-2, the J call TRBJ1-1. The CDR3 region is CASSQGKARDTEAFF.